This T cell receptor (beta chain) was sequenced for a study of Graves' ophthalmopathy and Graves' hyperthyroidism. Study-wide results and caveats: Classification of ophthalmopathy versus stable hyperthyroidism by a 13-signature model yielded 85% to 90% sensitivity and around 81% specificity. The blood repertoire also included most expanded thyroid clonotypes above 0.001 frequency.

The PBMCs were taken from around 9 ml of fresh peripheral blood. As regards this clonotype: Its antigen is not identified.

Germline-derived CDR1 and CDR2 are SEHNR and FQNEAQ (reference sequence). The CDR3 is made up of 14 amino acids. Losses at the gene ends were 10 bases for V and 5 bases for J; bases not matched to a gene: 12. CDR3 regions of TCR beta were amplified from RNA transcripts. HTBI primers were employed in first-round RT-PCR, then a second-round multiplex PCR followed. TCRdb reanalysed the multiplex PCR reads using MiXCR and keeps one entry per CDR3 protein. The sample has hundreds of thousands of distinct CDR3 sequences, approximately 40% seen once. Sequenced: peripheral blood. The chain links TRBV7-9 to TRBJ2-7, with TRBD2 identical over 9 bases. This clonotype originated in an adult man with Graves' ophthalmopathy. The CDR3 region has the DNA TGTGCCACCCGAGCTGCGGGAGGGCCCCACGAGCAGTACTTC. It encodes CATRAAGGPHEQYF.